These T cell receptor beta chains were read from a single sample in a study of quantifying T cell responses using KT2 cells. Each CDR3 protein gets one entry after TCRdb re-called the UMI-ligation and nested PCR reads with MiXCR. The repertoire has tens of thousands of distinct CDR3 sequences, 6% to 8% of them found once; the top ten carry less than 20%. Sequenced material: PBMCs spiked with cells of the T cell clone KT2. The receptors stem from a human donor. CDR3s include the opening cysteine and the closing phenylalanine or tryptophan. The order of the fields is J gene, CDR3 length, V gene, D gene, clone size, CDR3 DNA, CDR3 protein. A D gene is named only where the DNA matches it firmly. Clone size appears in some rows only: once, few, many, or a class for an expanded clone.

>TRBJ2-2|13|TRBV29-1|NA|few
TGCAGCGTCAGACAGAGAAGCACCGGGGAGCTGTTTTTT
CSVRQRSTGELFF
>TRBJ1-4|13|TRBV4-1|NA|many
TGCGCCAGCAGCCAAGAAGAAGGGGAAAAACTGTTTTTT
CASSQEEGEKLFF
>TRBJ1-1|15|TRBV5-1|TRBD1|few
TGCGCCAGCAGCTTGACAGGGGGTGGGAACACTGAAGCTTTCTTT
CASSLTGGGNTEAFF
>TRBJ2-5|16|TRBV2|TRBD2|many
TGTGCCAGCAGTGAGGTAGCGGGGGACTATCAAGAGACCCAGTACTTC
CASSEVAGDYQETQYF
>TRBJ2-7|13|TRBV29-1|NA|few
TGCAGCGTTGAAGACCAGGGGTACTACGAGCAGTACTTC
CSVEDQGYYEQYF
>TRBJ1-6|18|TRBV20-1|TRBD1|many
TGCAGAGGACCCCGGGACAGGGCCTACCCCTCCTATAATTCACCCCTCCACTTT
CRGPRDRAYPSYNSPLHF
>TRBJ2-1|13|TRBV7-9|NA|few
TGTGCCAGCAGCTTTTTGGACATCCCTGAGCAGTTCTTC
CASSFLDIPEQFF
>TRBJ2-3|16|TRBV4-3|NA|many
TGCGCCAGCAGCCAAGAACTGGACCGAAGCACAGATACGCAGTATTTT
CASSQELDRSTDTQYF
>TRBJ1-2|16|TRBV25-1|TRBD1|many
TGTGCCAGCAGTGGATTCGGACAGGGCTCTAACTATGGCTACACCTTC
CASSGFGQGSNYGYTF
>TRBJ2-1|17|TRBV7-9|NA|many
TGTGCCAGCAGCACCCCAGATGACGGAAGCTCCTACAATGAGCAGTTCTTC
CASSTPDDGSSYNEQFF
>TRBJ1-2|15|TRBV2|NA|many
TGTGCCAGCAGCAAAGGACAGAGGACGATCTATGGCTACACCTTC
CASSKGQRTIYGYTF
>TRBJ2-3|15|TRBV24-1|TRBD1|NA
TGTGCCACCAGTGACAGGGGGCGCGGGCCAGATACGCAGTATTTT
CATSDRGRGPDTQYF
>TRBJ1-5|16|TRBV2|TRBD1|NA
TGTGCCAGCAGAGCCACCCAGGGGGGGAACAATCAGCCCCAGCATTTT
CASRATQGGNNQPQHF
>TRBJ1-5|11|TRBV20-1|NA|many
TGCAGTGCAAGACAAGACCGGCCCCAGCATTTT
CSARQDRPQHF
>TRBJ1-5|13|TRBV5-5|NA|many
TGTGCCAGCAGCCCCAGTGAAAATCAGCCCCAGCATTTT
CASSPSENQPQHF
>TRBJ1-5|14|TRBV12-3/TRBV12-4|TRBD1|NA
TGTGCCAGCAGACCGGGACAGGGAGGACAGCCCCAGCATTTT
CASRPGQGGQPQHF
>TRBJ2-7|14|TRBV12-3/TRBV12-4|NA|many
TGTGCCAGCAGTCTAGGACTCAGATCTGGGGAGCAGTACTTC
CASSLGLRSGEQYF
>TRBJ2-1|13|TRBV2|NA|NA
TGTGCCAGCCAGAAGGGAGCCTACAATGAGCAGTTCTTC
CASQKGAYNEQFF
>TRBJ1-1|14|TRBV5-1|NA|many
TGCGCCAGCAGCTTGGGGGGGGCGAACACTGAAGCTTTCTTT
CASSLGGANTEAFF
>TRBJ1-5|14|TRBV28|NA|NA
TGTGCCAGCAGCACGGGGGGGGGTAATCAGCCCCAGCATTTT
CASSTGGGNQPQHF
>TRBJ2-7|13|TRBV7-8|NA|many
TGTGCCAGCAGCTTAGGGACACCCTACGAGCAGTACTTC
CASSLGTPYEQYF
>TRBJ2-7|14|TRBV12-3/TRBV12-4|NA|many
TGTGCCAGCAGTTTGCAGGGGAGCTCCTACGAGCAGTACTTC
CASSLQGSSYEQYF
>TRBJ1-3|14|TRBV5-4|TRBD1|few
TGTGCCAGCAGCAGGACAGGCGCCCTAAACACCATATATTTT
CASSRTGALNTIYF
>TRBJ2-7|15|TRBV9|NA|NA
TGTGCCAGCAGCGTAGGCCCCTTCCTGGAGGCCGAGCAGTACTTC
CASSVGPFLEAEQYF
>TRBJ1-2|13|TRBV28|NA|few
TGTGCCAGCAGTTTAGTTGTACCCTATGGCTACACCTTC
CASSLVVPYGYTF
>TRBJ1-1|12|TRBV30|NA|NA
TGTGCCTGGAGTGTAAGGCAGGGGCTGACTTTCTTT
CAWSVRQGLTFF
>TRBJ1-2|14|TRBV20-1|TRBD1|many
TGCAGTGCCCACAGGGGACGGGGGTGGTCTGGCTACACCTTC
CSAHRGRGWSGYTF
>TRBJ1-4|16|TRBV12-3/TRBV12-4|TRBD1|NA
TGTGCCAGCAGTTTGGGGGCAGGGGGGGCTAATGAAAAACTGTTTTTT
CASSLGAGGANEKLFF